The present T cell receptor (beta chain) was sequenced within a study of blood T cell repertoires in COVID-19. This CDR3 has 14 residues. Germline V gene data show CDR1 as SGHAT and CDR2 as FQNNGV. V was clipped by 5 bases and J by 2 bases; unmatched bases: 5. As processed by the authors: For nucleated cells, counts were estimated from reference gene primer amplification. Data came from immunoSEQ multiplex PCR; TCRdb stores just in-frame clones and leaves some out. V, J and clone size reflect that table, while D and trimming were determined from the DNA. The data hold around 100,000 clones, with 75% to 90% observed a single time.

The rearrangement links TRBV11-2 to TRBJ1-2; the match to TRBD1 covers 7 bases. This clonotype was obtained from a woman older than 75 with acute or convalescent COVID-19. The sample taken for sequencing was peripheral blood. The CDR3 nucleotides read TGTGCCAGCAGCCGATCAGGGGGGAACTATGGCTACACCTTC. Translating gives CASSRSGGNYGYTF.